These T cell receptor beta chains were read from a single sample in a study of neurological immune-mediated disorders. TCRdb reprocessed the 5' RACE reads with MiXCR, giving one entry per CDR3 protein. Of some 42,000 distinct CDR3 sequences listed, 11% are singletons. The sequenced sample was CD4+ T cells from blood. These receptors originate from a woman in her twenties or thirties with HTLV-1-associated myelopathy (HAM/TSP). CDR3s include the opening cysteine and the closing phenylalanine or tryptophan. The D gene is left open where the match is weak. Expanded clones are given a class, and other clones once, few, many or no size at all.

D gene	V gene	J gene	clone size	CDR3 DNA	CDR3 protein
TRBD1	TRBV10-3	TRBJ2-2	many	TGTGCCATCAGTGGCGACAGGGGCATCGGGGAGCTGTTTTTT	CAISGDRGIGELFF
NA	TRBV20-1	TRBJ2-7	large	TGCAGTGCTAAACTAGGTACCTACGAGCAGTACTTC	CSAKLGTYEQYF
NA	TRBV7-9	TRBJ2-5	many	TGTGCCAGCAGCTTAGGGTCGGCAGGTGGTGAGACCCAGTACTTC	CASSLGSAGGETQYF
TRBD2	TRBV10-3	TRBJ2-1	many	TGTGCCATCCGTTCTAGCGGGGGGGAAAATGAGCAGTTCTTC	CAIRSSGGENEQFF
NA	TRBV18	TRBJ1-6	many	TGTGCCAGCTCAGTCACTAAAACCTCCTATAATTCACCCCTCCACTTT	CASSVTKTSYNSPLHF
TRBD1	TRBV12-3/TRBV12-4	TRBJ1-6	many	TGTGCCAGCAGTCTCGATAGGACAGGGGGCTCCTATAATTCACCCCTCCACTTT	CASSLDRTGGSYNSPLHF
TRBD1	TRBV5-6	TRBJ1-2	many	TGTGCCAGCAGCTTGATGCAACAGGGGGCAGATGGCTACACCTTC	CASSLMQQGADGYTF
TRBD2	TRBV5-1	TRBJ2-1	many	TGCGCCAGCAGCGCTAGCGGGGGGGCGAACAATGAGCAGTTCTTC	CASSASGGANNEQFF
TRBD1	TRBV2	TRBJ1-1	NA	TGTGCCAGCAGGCAGAGGGACAGGGAGAACACTGAAGCTTTCTTT	CASRQRDRENTEAFF
NA	TRBV10-1	TRBJ2-3	many	TGCGCCACCAAGCGCGCCCGCACAGATACGCAGTATTTT	CATKRARTDTQYF
NA	TRBV5-8	TRBJ1-1	many	TGTGCCAGCAGCCGGGACAAGAACACTGAAGCTTTCTTT	CASSRDKNTEAFF
TRBD1	TRBV12-3/TRBV12-4	TRBJ1-1	many	TGTGCCAGCAGTACGAGGACAGGGGGAAACACTGAAGCTTTCTTT	CASSTRTGGNTEAFF
TRBD1	TRBV7-9	TRBJ1-2	NA	TGTGCCAGCAGCTACAGGGGGGTTTATGGCTACACCTTC	CASSYRGVYGYTF
TRBD1	TRBV5-1	TRBJ2-2	many	TGCGCCAGCAGCTTGTGGGGACAGTCGAACACCGGGGAGCTGTTTTTT	CASSLWGQSNTGELFF
NA	TRBV20-1	TRBJ1-3	many	TGCAGGGCCGCAGGGAAGGGGCTAGATAGTGGAAACACCATATATTTT	CRAAGKGLDSGNTIYF
NA	TRBV21-1	TRBJ2-5	many	TGTGCCAGCAGCAAAGTTTTAAGGGACGGGCCGGCAGAGACCCAGTACTTC	CASSKVLRDGPAETQYF
TRBD2	TRBV5-1	TRBJ2-1	many	TGCGCCAGCAGGCGGGACTACCCCTCCTACAATGAGCAGTTCTTC	CASRRDYPSYNEQFF
NA	TRBV7-9	TRBJ2-1	many	TGTGCCAGCAGGCAACCCAGGGCGGTCGATGAGCAGTTCTTC	CASRQPRAVDEQFF
TRBD2	TRBV4-1	TRBJ2-1	many	TGCGCCAGCAGCCTACTTGGGGGGGGAGGCTACAATGAGCAGTTCTTC	CASSLLGGGGYNEQFF
NA	TRBV5-1	TRBJ1-1	many	TGCGCCAGCAGCTTGGATTTCGCCAGAATGAACACTGAAGCTTTCTTT	CASSLDFARMNTEAFF
NA	TRBV7-2	TRBJ2-7	many	TGTGCCAGCAGCTTAGGCTTTTTAGGGGGAGAGCAGTACTTC	CASSLGFLGGEQYF
NA	TRBV5-1	TRBJ1-1	many	TGCGCCAGCAAAGCAGGGATGAACACTGAAGCTTTCTTT	CASKAGMNTEAFF
NA	TRBV7-9	TRBJ1-6	many	TGTGCCAGCAGCTTCACGGAGAATTCACCCCTCCACTTT	CASSFTENSPLHF
NA	TRBV3-1	TRBJ2-1	many	TGTGCCAGCAGCCACGATGTCTACAATGAGCAGTTCTTC	CASSHDVYNEQFF
NA	TRBV3-1	TRBJ2-5	many	TGTGCCAGCAGCCGCCAAGGGACACCTCAAGAGACCCAGTACTTC	CASSRQGTPQETQYF
NA	TRBV6-5	TRBJ2-7	NA	TGTGTCAGCAGTTACGGAGCTAGTGGGGGGGCGGTCTACGAGCAGTACTTC	CVSSYGASGGAVYEQYF
NA	TRBV10-3	TRBJ2-2	many	TGTGCCATCAGCCTCATATACGCGAACACCGGGGAGCTGTTTTTT	CAISLIYANTGELFF
NA	TRBV20-1	TRBJ1-4	many	TGCAGTGCTAGAGATCGGGCGGCAGGGGATGAAAAACTGTTTTTT	CSARDRAAGDEKLFF
NA	TRBV18	TRBJ2-7	few	TGTGCCAGCTCAACTGACAGGAGCTCCTACGAGCAGTACTTC	CASSTDRSSYEQYF
TRBD2	TRBV10-3	TRBJ2-2	many	TGTGCCATCAGCGAGGGACTAGCGGGGCCCGGGGAGCTGTTTTTT	CAISEGLAGPGELFF
NA	TRBV7-6	TRBJ1-5	many	TGTGCCAGCAGCTTAGACAGGTGGCAGCCCCAGCATTTT	CASSLDRWQPQHF
NA	TRBV29-1	TRBJ1-1	many	TGCAGCGTTGAGGGAATAGACACTGAAGCTTTCTTT	CSVEGIDTEAFF
NA	TRBV9	TRBJ1-2	many	TGTGCCAGCAGCGTAGATGGCGGCTATGGCTACACCTTC	CASSVDGGYGYTF
NA	TRBV12-3/TRBV12-4	TRBJ1-1	many	TGTGCCAGCAGTTTCGGACCGCGACAAACCGAAGCTTTCTTT	CASSFGPRQTEAFF
TRBD1	TRBV12-3/TRBV12-4	TRBJ1-2	many	TGTGCCACACGGACAGGCCTTAACTATGGCTACACCTTC	CATRTGLNYGYTF
TRBD2	TRBV7-2	TRBJ2-3	many	TGTGCCAGCAGCTCCCTAGGACTAGCGAAAGATACGCAGTATTTT	CASSSLGLAKDTQYF
NA	TRBV27	TRBJ2-3	many	TGTGCCAGCCGGGTAGGGATGTCGACAGATACGCAGTATTTT	CASRVGMSTDTQYF
NA	TRBV5-6	TRBJ2-7	many	TGTGCCAGCAGCTTGAGGAACGAGCAGTACTTC	CASSLRNEQYF
TRBD2	TRBV20-1	TRBJ2-7	many	TGCAGTGCTATGAGGTTAAGCGGGGGGGCCAGATACTACGAGCAGTACTTC	CSAMRLSGGARYYEQYF
NA	TRBV20-1	TRBJ2-7	many	TGCAGTGCTATGACAGGATCTCAGTACGAGCAGTACTTC	CSAMTGSQYEQYF
NA	TRBV5-5	TRBJ1-3	many	TGTGCCAGCATTCGGGTTGGTGGAAACACCATATATTTT	CASIRVGGNTIYF
NA	TRBV20-1	TRBJ1-2	many	TGCAGTGCTGGAGGCTGGACGTCTTACTTC	CSAGGWTSYF
NA	TRBV15	TRBJ1-6	many	TGTGCCACCAGCAGAGGGGGCTCCTATTCACCCCTCCACTTT	CATSRGGSYSPLHF
NA	TRBV7-9	TRBJ1-3	medium-sized	TGTGCCAGCAGCCAACAGACGGGCTCTGGAAACACCATATATTTT	CASSQQTGSGNTIYF
NA	TRBV7-9	TRBJ1-2	many	TGTGCCAGCAGCCACCCCAGAGGGGGGGGCCAAACAAGTAACTATGGCTACACCTTC	CASSHPRGGGQTSNYGYTF